This TCR beta chain was sequenced in a study of chemoradiotherapy in HPV16-positive cancers. Measured with immunoSEQ multiplex PCR; TCRdb has only the in-frame clones, and not every one. The sample includes about 67,000 clones, around nine tenths of them seen just once. Concerning this clone itself: Its target is not known.

This CDR3 is 12 amino acids long. Per the germline V gene, CDR1 is MDHEN and CDR2 is SYDVKM. With 9 bases removed from V and 7 bases from J, the gap between germline ends came to 15 bases. General study points: Candidate HPV-specific clones and E7-related TCR motifs grew in tumor during treatment. In HPV16-positive patients, HPV-responsive T-cell expansion tracked better recurrence-free survival.

Sequenced material: blood, taken from a patient who underwent chemoradiotherapy. The chain links TRBV28 to TRBJ1-2; D may be TRBD1 (6 bases). This TCR came from a human donor with HPV-associated anogenital cancer. The CDR3 loop reads CASNREPGGYTF. The CDR3 DNA sequence: TGTGCCAGTAACAGGGAACCCGGTGGCTACACCTTC.